This T cell receptor beta chain was captured by sequencing in a study of T cell repertoires in cytomegalovirus infection. Study-level information: Based on public TCR beta signatures, there were indications of CMV infection and of a matching HLA type.

TCRdb re-called the reads through MiXCR, storing one row per CDR3 protein. The sample shows more than 400,000 distinct CDR3 sequences, 26% of them seen only once. Notes on the study in general: There were HLA-C-restricted CMV-specific TCR beta clonotypes dominating the ex vivo response.

Worth noting for this clonotype: Its antigen is not identified.

The material sequenced was PBMCs. This TCR derives from a human donor in good health (CMV status not recorded). Some clones in this sample may be carry-over from other donors' samples.

Here the CDR3 reads CASSKLTGGLAYEQYF. CDR3 DNA sequence: TGTGCCAGCAGCAAGTTGACAGGGGGCCTCGCCTACGAGCAGTACTTC. The chain uses TRBV28 and TRBJ2-7; 10 positions agree with TRBD1. CDR3 length: 16 amino acids. The germline V gene encodes CDR1 MDHEN and CDR2 SYDVKM. V gave up 6 bases and J gave up 2 bases; unmatched junction bases: 10.